These T cell receptor beta chains were read from a single sample in a study of neurological immune-mediated disorders. TCRdb processed the 5' RACE reads anew with MiXCR; each CDR3 protein has one entry. This repertoire shows tens of thousands of distinct CDR3 sequences, about an eighth found once; its top ten account for 1.5% to 2%. Material: PBMCs. The receptors shown here come from a man in his sixties in good health. The CDR3 runs from the conserved cysteine through the conserved F or W. A D gene is named only where the DNA matches it firmly. The size entry is marked missing in some rows and otherwise reads once, few, many or a size class.

>few|TRBJ2-1|TRBV5-1|TRBD2
CASSLLAGGHNEQFF
TGCGCCAGCAGCTTACTAGCGGGGGGACACAATGAGCAGTTCTTC
>many|TRBJ1-1|TRBV12-3/TRBV12-4|-
CASSLHGRGEAFF
TGTGCCAGCAGTTTACATGGACGGGGTGAAGCTTTCTTT
>many|TRBJ2-7|TRBV29-1|-
CSVLGLGEQYF
TGCAGCGTTCTCGGGTTGGGAGAGCAGTACTTC
>-|TRBJ1-5|TRBV7-2|-
CASLGSSNQPQHF
TGTGCCAGCCTCGGTTCTAGCAATCAGCCCCAGCATTTT
>many|TRBJ1-1|TRBV6-5|TRBD1
CASRPRGTGMNTEAFF
TGTGCCAGCAGGCCACGTGGGACAGGCATGAACACTGAAGCTTTCTTT
>-|TRBJ2-7|TRBV25-1|-
CASRGPSYEQYF
TGTGCCAGCAGGGGTCCCTCCTACGAGCAGTACTTC
>many|TRBJ2-7|TRBV4-2|TRBD2
CASSQEAPPSGSYEQYF
TGTGCCAGCAGCCAAGAGGCCCCCCCTAGCGGCTCCTACGAGCAGTACTTC
>many|TRBJ1-3|TRBV6-6|-
CASSYGGVGNTIYF
TGTGCCAGCAGTTACGGGGGGGTTGGAAACACCATATATTTT
>many|TRBJ2-7|TRBV20-1|TRBD2
CSASPSLAGRLYEQYF
TGCAGTGCTAGCCCATCCTTAGCGGGGCGCTTATACGAGCAGTACTTC
>-|TRBJ1-4|TRBV4-3|TRBD1
CASSQEGQGREKLFF
TGCGCCAGCAGCCAGGAAGGACAGGGTCGCGAAAAACTGTTTTTT
>many|TRBJ2-3|TRBV12-3/TRBV12-4|-
CASSSPWWGEDTQYF
TGTGCCAGCAGTTCACCCTGGTGGGGTGAAGATACGCAGTATTTT
>many|TRBJ2-7|TRBV20-1|-
CSARASPGTGWYEQYF
TGCAGTGCTAGAGCGTCTCCCGGAACAGGGTGGTACGAGCAGTACTTC
>many|TRBJ2-3|TRBV29-1|-
CSVKWGSTDTQYF
TGCAGCGTTAAGTGGGGAAGCACAGATACGCAGTATTTT
>many|TRBJ1-2|TRBV29-1|-
CSVVDRGGYTF
TGCAGCGTTGTGGACCGAGGGGGCTACACCTTC
>many|TRBJ1-4|TRBV12-3/TRBV12-4|-
CASSASNEKLFF
TGTGCCAGCAGTGCTTCAAATGAAAAACTGTTTTTT
>many|TRBJ2-7|TRBV20-1|-
CSAREPRGSLSYEQYF
TGCAGTGCTAGAGAACCGAGGGGGAGCCTCTCCTACGAGCAGTACTTC
>many|TRBJ1-4|TRBV28|-
CASRAGGRKLFF
TGTGCCAGCAGAGCAGGAGGCAGAAAACTGTTTTTT